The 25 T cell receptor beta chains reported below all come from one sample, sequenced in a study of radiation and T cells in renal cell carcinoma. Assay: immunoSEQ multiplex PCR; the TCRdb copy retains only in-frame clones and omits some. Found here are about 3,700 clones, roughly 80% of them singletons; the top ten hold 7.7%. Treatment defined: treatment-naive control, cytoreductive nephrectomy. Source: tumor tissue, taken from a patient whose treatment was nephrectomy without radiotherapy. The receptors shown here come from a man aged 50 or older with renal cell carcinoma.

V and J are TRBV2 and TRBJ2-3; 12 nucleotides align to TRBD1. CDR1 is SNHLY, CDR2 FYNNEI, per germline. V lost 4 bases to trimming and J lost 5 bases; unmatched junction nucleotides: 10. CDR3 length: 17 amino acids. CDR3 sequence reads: CASSGIFGDRGQDTQYF. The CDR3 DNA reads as TGTGCCAGCAGTGGGATTTTCGGGGACAGGGGGCAAGATACGCAGTATTTT.

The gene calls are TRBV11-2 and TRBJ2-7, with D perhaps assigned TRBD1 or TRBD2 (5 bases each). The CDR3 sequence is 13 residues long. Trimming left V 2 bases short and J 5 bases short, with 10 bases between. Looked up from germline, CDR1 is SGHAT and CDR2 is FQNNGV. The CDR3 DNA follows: TGTGCCAGCAGCTTATCCGAGGGGAACGAGCAGTACTTC. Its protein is CASSLSEGNEQYF.

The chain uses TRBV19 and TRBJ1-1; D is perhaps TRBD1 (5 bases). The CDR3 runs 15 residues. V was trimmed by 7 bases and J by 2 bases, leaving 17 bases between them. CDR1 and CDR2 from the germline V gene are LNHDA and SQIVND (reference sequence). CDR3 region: CASNHLGTGNTEAFF. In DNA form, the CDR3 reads TGTGCCAGTAATCATTTGGGGACGGGAAACACTGAAGCTTTCTTT. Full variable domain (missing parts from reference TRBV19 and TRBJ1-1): DGGITQSPKYLFRKEGQNVTLSCEQNLNHDAMYWYRQDPGQGLRLIYYSQIVNDFQKGDIAEGYSVSREKKESFPLTVTSAQKNPTAFYLCASNHLGTGNTEAFFGQGTRLTVV.

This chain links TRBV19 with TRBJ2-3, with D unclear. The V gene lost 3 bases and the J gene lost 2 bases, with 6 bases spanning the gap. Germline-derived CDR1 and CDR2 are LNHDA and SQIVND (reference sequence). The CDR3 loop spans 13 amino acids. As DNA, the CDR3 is TGTGCCAGTAGTATGTCACTCACAGATACGCAGTATTTT. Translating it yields CASSMSLTDTQYF. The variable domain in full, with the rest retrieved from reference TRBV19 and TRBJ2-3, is DGGITQSPKYLFRKEGQNVTLSCEQNLNHDAMYWYRQDPGQGLRLIYYSQIVNDFQKGDIAEGYSVSREKKESFPLTVTSAQKNPTAFYLCASSMSLTDTQYFGPGTRLTVL.

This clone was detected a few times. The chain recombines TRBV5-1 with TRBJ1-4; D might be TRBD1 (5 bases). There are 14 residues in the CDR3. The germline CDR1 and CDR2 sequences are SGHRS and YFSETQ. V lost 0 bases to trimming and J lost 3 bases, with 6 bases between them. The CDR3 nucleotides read TGCGCCAGCAGCTTGGGGGGGGCTAATGAAAAACTGTTTTTT. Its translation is CASSLGGANEKLFF.

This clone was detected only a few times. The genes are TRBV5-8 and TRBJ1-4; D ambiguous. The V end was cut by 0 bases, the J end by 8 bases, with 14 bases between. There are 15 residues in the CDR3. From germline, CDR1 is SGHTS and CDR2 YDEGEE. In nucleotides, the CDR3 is TGTGCCAGCAGCTTGGCCGGAGGCGGAGGAGAAAAACTGTTTTTT. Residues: CASSLAGGGGEKLFF.

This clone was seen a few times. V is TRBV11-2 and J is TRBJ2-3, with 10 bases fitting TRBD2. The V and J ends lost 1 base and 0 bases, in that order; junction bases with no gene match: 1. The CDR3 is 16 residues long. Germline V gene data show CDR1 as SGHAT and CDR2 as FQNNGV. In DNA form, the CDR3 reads TGTGCCAGCAGCTTAGGAGCGGGAGGGAGCACAGATACGCAGTATTTT. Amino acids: CASSLGAGGSTDTQYF. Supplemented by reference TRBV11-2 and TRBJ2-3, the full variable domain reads EAGVAQSPRYKIIEKRQSVAFWCNPISGHATLYWYQQILGQGPKLLIQFQNNGVVDDSQLPKDRFSAERLKGVDSTLKIQPAKLEDSAVYLCASSLGAGGSTDTQYFGPGTRLTVL.

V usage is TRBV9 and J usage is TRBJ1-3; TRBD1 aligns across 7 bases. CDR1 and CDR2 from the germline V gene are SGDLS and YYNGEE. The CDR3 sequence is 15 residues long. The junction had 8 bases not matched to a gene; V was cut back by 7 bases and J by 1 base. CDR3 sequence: CASSTGLGSGNTIYF. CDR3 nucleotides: TGTGCCAGCTCGACAGGGCTAGGTTCTGGAAACACCATATATTTT.

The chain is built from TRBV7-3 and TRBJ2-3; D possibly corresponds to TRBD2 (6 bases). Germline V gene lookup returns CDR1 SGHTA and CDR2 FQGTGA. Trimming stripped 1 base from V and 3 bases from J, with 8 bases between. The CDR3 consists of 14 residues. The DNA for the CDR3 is TGTGCCAGCAGCTTAAGACTAGAGACAGATACGCAGTATTTT. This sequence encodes CASSLRLETDTQYF.

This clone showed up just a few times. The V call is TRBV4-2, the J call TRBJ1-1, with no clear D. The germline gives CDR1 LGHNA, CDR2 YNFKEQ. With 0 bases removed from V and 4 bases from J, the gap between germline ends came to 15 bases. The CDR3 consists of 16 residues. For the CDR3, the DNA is TGTGCCAGCAGCCAAGAAGTCCCTTCAGTGGGCACTGAAGCTTTCTTT. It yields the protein CASSQEVPSVGTEAFF.

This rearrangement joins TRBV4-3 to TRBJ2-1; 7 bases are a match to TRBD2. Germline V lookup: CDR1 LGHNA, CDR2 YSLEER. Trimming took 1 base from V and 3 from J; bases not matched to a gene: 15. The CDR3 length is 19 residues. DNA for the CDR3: TGCGCCAGCAGCCAAGTAAAGGCGGGAGCATGGGTAGGCTACAATGAGCAGTTCTTC. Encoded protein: CASSQVKAGAWVGYNEQFF.

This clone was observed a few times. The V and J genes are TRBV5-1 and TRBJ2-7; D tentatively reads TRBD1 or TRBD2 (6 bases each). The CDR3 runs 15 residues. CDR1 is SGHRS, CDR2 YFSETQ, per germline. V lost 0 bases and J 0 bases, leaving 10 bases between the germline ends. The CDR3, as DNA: TGCGCCAGCAGCTTGGAAGGGGGGAGCTCCTACGAGCAGTACTTC. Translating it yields CASSLEGGSSYEQYF.

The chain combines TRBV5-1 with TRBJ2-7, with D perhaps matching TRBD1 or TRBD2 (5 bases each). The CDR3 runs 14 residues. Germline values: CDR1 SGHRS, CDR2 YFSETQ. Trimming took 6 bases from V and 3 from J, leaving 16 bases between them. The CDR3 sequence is CASTTDGAVYEQYF. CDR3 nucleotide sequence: TGCGCCAGCACCACCGACGGGGCGGTCTACGAGCAGTACTTC.

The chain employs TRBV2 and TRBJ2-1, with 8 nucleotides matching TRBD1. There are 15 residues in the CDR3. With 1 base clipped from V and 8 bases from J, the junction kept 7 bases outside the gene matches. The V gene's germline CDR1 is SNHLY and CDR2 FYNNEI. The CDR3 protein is CASSEGGQGADEQFF. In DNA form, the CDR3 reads TGTGCCAGCAGTGAAGGGGGGCAGGGGGCAGATGAGCAGTTCTTC.

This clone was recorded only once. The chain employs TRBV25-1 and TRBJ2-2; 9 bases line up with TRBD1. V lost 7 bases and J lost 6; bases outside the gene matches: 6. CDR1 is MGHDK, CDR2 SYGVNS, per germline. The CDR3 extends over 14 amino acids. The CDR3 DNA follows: TGTGCCAGCACTGGGACAGGGTATCCCGGGGAGCTGTTTTTT. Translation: CASTGTGYPGELFF.

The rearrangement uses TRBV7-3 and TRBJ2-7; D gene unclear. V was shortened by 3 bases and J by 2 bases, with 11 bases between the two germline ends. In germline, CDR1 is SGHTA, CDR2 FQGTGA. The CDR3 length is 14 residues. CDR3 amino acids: CASSFYPPPYEQYF. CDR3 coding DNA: TGTGCCAGCAGCTTTTACCCGCCGCCCTACGAGCAGTACTTC.

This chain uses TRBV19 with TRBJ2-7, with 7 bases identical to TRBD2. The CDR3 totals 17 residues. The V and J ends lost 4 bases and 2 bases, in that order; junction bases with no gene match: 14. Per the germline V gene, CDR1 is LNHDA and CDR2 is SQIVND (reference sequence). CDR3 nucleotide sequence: TGTGCCAGTAGTACCCCTTCCGACGGGGGGATCGCCTACGAGCAGTACTTC. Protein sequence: CASSTPSDGGIAYEQYF.

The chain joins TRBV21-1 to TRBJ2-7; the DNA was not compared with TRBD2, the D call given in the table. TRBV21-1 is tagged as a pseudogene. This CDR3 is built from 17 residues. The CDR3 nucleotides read TGTGCCAGCAGCGAAATGGGGGTACTAGCGGAGGTCTACGAGCAGTACTTC. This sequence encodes CASSEMGVLAEVYEQYF.

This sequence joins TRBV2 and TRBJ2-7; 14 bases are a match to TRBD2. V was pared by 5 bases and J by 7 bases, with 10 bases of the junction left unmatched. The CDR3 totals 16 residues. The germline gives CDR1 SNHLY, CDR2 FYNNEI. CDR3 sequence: CASSFGLAGGREEQYF. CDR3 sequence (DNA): TGTGCCAGCAGTTTCGGACTAGCGGGAGGTCGAGAAGAGCAGTACTTC. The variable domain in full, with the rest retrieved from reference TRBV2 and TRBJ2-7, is EPEVTQTPSHQVTQMGQEVILRCVPISNHLYFYWYRQILGQKVEFLVSFYNNEISEKSEIFDDQFSVERPDGSNFTLKIRSTKLEDSAMYFCASSFGLAGGREEQYFGPGTRLTVT.

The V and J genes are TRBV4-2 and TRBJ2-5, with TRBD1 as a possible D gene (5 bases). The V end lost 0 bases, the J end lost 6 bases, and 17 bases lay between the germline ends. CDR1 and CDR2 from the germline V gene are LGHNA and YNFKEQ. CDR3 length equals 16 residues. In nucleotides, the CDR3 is TGTGCCAGCAGCCAAGATCTCACAGGTGGCCTAAAGACCCAGTACTTC. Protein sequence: CASSQDLTGGLKTQYF.

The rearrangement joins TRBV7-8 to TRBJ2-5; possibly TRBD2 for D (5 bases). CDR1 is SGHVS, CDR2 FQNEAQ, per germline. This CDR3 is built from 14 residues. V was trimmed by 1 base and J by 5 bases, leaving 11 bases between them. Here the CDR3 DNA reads TGTGCCAGCAGCTTAGAACTCGCGGGTGAGACCCAGTACTTC. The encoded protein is CASSLELAGETQYF.

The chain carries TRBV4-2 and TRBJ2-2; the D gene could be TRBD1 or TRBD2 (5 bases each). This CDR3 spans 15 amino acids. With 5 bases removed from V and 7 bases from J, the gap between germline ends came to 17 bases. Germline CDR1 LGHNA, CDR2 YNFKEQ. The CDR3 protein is CASSGEGESHGELFF. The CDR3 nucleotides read TGTGCCAGCAGCGGGGAAGGGGAGTCCCACGGGGAGCTGTTTTTT.

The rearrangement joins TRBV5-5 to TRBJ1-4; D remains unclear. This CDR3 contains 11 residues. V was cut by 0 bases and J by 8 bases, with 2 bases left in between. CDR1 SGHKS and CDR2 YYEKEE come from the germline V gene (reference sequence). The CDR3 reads CASSLGEKLFF. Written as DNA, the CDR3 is TGTGCCAGCAGCTTGGGGGAAAAACTGTTTTTT.

Here the CDR3 DNA reads TGTGCCAGCAGCCCGAGGGGGGAGGCGCGGGGCTACACCTTC. It is translated as CASSPRGEARGYTF. The chain joins TRBV9 to TRBJ1-2; maybe TRBD1 (6 bases). CDR3 size: 14 residues. The ends were cut back, 4 bases at V and 8 bases at J, with 18 bases in the middle. The V gene's germline CDR1 is SGDLS and CDR2 YYNGEE.

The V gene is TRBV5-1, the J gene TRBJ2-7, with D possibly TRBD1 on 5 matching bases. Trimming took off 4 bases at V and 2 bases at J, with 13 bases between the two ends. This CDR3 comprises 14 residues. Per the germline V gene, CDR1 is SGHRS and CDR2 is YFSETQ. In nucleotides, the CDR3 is TGCGCCAGCAGCCCCGGACATGAGGCCTACGAGCAGTACTTC. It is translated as CASSPGHEAYEQYF. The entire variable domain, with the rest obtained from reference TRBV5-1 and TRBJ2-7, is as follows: KAGVTQTPRYLIKTRGQQVTLSCSPISGHRSVSWYQQTPGQGLQFLFEYFSETQRNKGNFPGRFSGRQFSNSRSEMNVSTLELGDSALYLCASSPGHEAYEQYFGPGTRLTVT.